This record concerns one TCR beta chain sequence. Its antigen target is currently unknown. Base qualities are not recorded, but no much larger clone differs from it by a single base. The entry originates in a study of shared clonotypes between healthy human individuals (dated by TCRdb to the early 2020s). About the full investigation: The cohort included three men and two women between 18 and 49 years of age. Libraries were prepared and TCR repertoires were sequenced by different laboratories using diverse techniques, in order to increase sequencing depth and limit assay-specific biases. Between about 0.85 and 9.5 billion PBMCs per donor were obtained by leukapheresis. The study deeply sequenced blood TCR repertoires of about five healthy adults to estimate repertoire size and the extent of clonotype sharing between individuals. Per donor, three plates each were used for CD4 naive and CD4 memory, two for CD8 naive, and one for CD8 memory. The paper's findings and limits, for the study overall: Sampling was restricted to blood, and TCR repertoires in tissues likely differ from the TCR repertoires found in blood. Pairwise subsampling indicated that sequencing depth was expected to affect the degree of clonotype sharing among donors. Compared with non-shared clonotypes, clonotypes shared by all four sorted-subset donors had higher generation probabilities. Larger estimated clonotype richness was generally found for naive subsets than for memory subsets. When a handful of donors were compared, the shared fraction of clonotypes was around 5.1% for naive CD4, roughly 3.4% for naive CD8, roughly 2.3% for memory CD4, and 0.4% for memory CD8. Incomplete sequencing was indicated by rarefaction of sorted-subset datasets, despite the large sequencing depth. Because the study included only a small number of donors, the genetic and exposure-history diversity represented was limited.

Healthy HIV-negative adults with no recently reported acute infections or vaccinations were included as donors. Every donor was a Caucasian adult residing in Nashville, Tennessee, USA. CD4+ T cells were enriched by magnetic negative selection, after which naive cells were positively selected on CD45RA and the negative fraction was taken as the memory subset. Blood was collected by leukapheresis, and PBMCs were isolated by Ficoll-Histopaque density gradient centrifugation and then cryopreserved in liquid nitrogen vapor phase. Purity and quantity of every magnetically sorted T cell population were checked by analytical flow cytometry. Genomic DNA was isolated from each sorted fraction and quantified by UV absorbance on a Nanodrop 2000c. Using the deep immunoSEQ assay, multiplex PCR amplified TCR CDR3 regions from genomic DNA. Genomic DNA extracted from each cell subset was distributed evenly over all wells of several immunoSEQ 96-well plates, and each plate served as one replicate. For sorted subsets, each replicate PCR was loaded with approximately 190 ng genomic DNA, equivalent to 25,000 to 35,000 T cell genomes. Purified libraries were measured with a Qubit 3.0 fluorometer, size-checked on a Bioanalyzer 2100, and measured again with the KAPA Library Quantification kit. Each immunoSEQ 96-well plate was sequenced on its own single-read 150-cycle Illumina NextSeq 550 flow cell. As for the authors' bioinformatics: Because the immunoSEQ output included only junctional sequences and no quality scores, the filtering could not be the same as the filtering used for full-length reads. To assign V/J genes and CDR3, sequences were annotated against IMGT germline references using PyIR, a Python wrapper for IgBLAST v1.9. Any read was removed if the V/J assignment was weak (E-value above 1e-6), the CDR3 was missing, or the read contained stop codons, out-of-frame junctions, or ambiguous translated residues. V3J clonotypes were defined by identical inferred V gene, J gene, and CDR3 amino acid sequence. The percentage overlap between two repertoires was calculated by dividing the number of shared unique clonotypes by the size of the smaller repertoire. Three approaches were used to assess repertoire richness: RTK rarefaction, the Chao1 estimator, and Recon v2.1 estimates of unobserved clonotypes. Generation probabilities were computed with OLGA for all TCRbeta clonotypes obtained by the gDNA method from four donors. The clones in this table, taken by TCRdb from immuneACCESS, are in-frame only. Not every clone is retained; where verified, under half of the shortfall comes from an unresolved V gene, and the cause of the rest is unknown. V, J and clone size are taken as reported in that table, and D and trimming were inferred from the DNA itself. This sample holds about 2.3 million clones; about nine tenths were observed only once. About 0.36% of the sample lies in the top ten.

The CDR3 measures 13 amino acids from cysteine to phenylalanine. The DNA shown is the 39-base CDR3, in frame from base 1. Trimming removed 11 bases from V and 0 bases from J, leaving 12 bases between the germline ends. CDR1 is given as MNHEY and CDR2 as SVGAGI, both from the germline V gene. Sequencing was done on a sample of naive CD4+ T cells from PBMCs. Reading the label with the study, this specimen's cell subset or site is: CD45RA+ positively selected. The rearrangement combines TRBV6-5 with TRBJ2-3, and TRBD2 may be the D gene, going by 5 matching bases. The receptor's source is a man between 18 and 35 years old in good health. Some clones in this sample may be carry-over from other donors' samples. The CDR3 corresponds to CACREESTDTQYF. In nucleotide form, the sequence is TGTGCCTGTCGGGAAGAGAGCACAGATACGCAGTATTTT.